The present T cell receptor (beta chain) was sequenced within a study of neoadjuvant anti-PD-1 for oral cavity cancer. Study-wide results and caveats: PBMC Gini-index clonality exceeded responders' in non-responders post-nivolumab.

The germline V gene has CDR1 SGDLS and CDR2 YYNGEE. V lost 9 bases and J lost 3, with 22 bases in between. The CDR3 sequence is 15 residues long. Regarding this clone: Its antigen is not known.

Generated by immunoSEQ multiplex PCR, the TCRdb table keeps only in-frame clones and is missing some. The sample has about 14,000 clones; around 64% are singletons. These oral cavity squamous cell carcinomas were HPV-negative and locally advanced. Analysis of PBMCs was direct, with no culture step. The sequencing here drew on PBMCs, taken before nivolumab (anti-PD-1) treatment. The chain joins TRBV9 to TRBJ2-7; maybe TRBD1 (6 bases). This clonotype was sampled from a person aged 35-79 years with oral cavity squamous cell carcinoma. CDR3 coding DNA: TGTGCCACCCCATCTTCTGTAGGGGGAGACTACGAGCAGTACTTC. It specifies CATPSSVGGDYEQYF.